These 15 T cell receptor beta chains originate from one sample sequenced in a study of early T cells in non-severe SARS-CoV-2 infection. One entry per CDR3 protein results from TCRdb running MiXCR on the 5' RACE reads. Of about 44,000 distinct CDR3 sequences in the sample, 10% to 15% were seen once. The specimen sequenced was whole blood. Receptor source: an adult who was a healthcare worker with PCR-confirmed SARS-CoV-2 infection or an uninfected control (not recorded which).

The rearrangement links TRBV10-3 to TRBJ2-1; D gene uncertain. The V and J ends lost 7 bases and 5 bases respectively, with 6 bases between them. Germline assignment: CDR1 ENHRY and CDR2 SYGVKD. The CDR3 extends over 11 amino acids. In DNA, the CDR3 is TGTGCCATCACAGTAGACAATGAGCAGTTCTTC. Translating gives CAITVDNEQFF.

This clonotype appeared a few times. The chain joins TRBV27 to TRBJ2-5; TRBD1 agrees at 10 bases. V trimming: 6 bases; J trimming: 4 bases; junction bases outside the gene matches: 5. Germline V gene sequence: CDR1 MNHEY, CDR2 SMNVEV (reference sequence). This CDR3 is 14 amino acids long. The CDR3 bases are TGTGCCAGCAGGCGGACAGGGGGGAGAGAGACCCAGTACTTC. Amino acids: CASRRTGGRETQYF.

V is TRBV14 and J is TRBJ2-1, with 11 bases matching TRBD2. Trimming at V came to 4 bases and at J to 0 bases, leaving 5 bases not matched to a gene. The CDR3 length is 17 residues. In germline, CDR1 is SGHDN, CDR2 FVKESK. As DNA, the CDR3 is TGTGCCAGCAGCCTCCTAGCGGGAGGACTCTCCTACAATGAGCAGTTCTTC. Its protein product is CASSLLAGGLSYNEQFF.

This clonotype was seen many times. This chain links TRBV29-1 with TRBJ2-5; 8 bases agree with TRBD1. This CDR3 has 14 amino acids. CDR1 SQVTM and CDR2 ANQGSEA come from the germline V gene. V was clipped by 3 bases and J by 4 bases; unmatched bases: 7. CDR3 protein: CSVEEDRVAETQYF. In DNA, the CDR3 is TGCAGCGTTGAGGAGGACAGGGTAGCAGAGACCCAGTACTTC. Full variable domain (rest looked up from reference TRBV29-1 and TRBJ2-5): SAVISQKPSRDICQRGTSLTIQCQVDSQVTMMFWYRQQPGQSLTLIATANQGSEATYESGFVIDKFPISRPNLTFSTLTVSNMSPEDSSIYLCSVEEDRVAETQYFGPGTRLLVL.

V is TRBV2 and J is TRBJ2-3, with a tentative D call TRBD2 (5 bases). Germline lookup yields CDR1 SNHLY and CDR2 FYNNEI. The CDR3 extends over 12 amino acids. V was trimmed by 2 bases and J by 9 bases, leaving 9 bases between them. This CDR3 reads CASSETPGTQYF. As DNA, the CDR3 is TGTGCCAGCAGTGAAACCCCGGGGACGCAGTATTTT.

In its sample, this clonotype was seen a few times. This rearrangement joins TRBV4-1 to TRBJ2-5; TRBD1 matches at 7 bases. The CDR3 runs 14 residues. Unmatched junction bases numbered 5, after V lost 0 bases and J lost 7 bases. Germline loops: CDR1 MGHRA, CDR2 YSYEKL. The CDR3 sequence is CASSQEQGYWTQYF. CDR3 coding DNA: TGCGCCAGCAGCCAAGAACAGGGGTATTGGACCCAGTACTTC.

This clonotype was observed at least ten times. V is TRBV7-9 and J is TRBJ2-5, with a possible D match to TRBD2 (5 bases). The ends were cut back, 5 bases at V and 5 bases at J, with 12 bases in the middle. This CDR3 contains 13 residues. CDR1 SEHNR and CDR2 FQNEAQ come from the germline V gene (reference sequence). DNA for the CDR3: TGTGCCAGCAGCCCCGGACTGATGGAGACCCAGTACTTC. Amino acids: CASSPGLMETQYF.

This clonotype was counted ten times or more. V usage is TRBV7-2 and J usage is TRBJ2-3, with no clear D. The CDR3 runs to 12 residues. The germline V gene encodes CDR1 SGHTA and CDR2 FQGNSA. Trimming removed 4 bases at V and 3 bases at J, with 5 bases between. The CDR3 sequence is CASSYRTDTQYF. CDR3 in DNA: TGTGCCAGCAGCTACCGTACAGATACGCAGTATTTT.

This clonotype was counted a few times. One end of the junction varies from germline; a read error may be responsible. This sequence joins TRBV18 and TRBJ1-3; D uncertain. This CDR3 is built from 16 residues. Germline CDR1 reads KGHSH; CDR2 reads LQKENI. CDR3 nucleotide sequence: TGTGCCAGCTCGCCGTCGAACTGGAACTCTGAAAACACCATATATTTT. This codes for CASSPSNWNSENTIYF.

The V and J genes are TRBV6-1 and TRBJ1-1, with D uncertain. This CDR3 region has 10 residues. The germline CDR1 and CDR2 sequences are MNHNS and SASEGT. Trimming removed 6 bases from V and 5 bases from J, with 4 bases in between. The CDR3 sequence is CASRVTEAFF. The CDR3, as DNA: TGTGCCAGCAGGGTTACTGAAGCTTTCTTT.

The chain recombines TRBV4-1 with TRBJ2-1, with 10 bases aligning to TRBD2. Germline CDR1 and CDR2: MGHRA and YSYEKL. This CDR3 has 14 amino acids. V trimming: 4 bases; J trimming: 14 bases; junction bases outside the gene matches: 11. CDR3 nucleotides: TGCGCCAGCAGCCCCCTCAGGACTAGCGGATATGAGTTCTTC. Protein: CASSPLRTSGYEFF.

This clonotype appeared many times. The rearrangement links TRBV6-6 to TRBJ1-5, with a possible D match to TRBD1 (6 bases). In germline, CDR1 is MNHNY, CDR2 SVGAGI (reference sequence). The V end lost 2 bases, the J end lost 7 bases, and 9 bases lay between the germline ends. The CDR3 totals 13 residues. The chain's CDR3 is CASSYGGAQPQHF. The CDR3 nucleotides read TGTGCCAGCAGTTACGGGGGGGCGCAGCCCCAGCATTTT.

This clonotype was counted many times. The V gene is TRBV6-2 or TRBV6-3, the J gene TRBJ1-1; TRBD1 might be the D (5 bases). Trimming took 10 bases from V and 0 from J, leaving 18 bases between them. The V gene's germline CDR1 is MNHEY and CDR2 SVGEGT. The CDR3 is 15 residues long. This CDR3 reads CATCSDTAMNTEAFF. In DNA form, the CDR3 reads TGTGCCACATGCTCGGACACAGCAATGAACACTGAAGCTTTCTTT.

This clonotype has just a few counts. V is TRBV20-1 and J is TRBJ1-2; no reliable D call. Germline-derived CDR1 and CDR2 are DFQATT and SNEGSKA (reference sequence). This CDR3 is built from 15 residues. Trimming stripped 0 bases from V and 4 bases from J, with 15 bases between. DNA of the CDR3: TGCAGTGCTAGAGACCGAAACCGGGAACCCTATGGCTACACCTTC. Translating it yields CSARDRNREPYGYTF.

Relative to its sample, this clonotype is medium-sized. The chain carries TRBV29-1 and TRBJ2-5; 7 nucleotides line up with TRBD1. The CDR3 has 12 residues. V dropped 7 bases and J dropped 4; count of bases not matched to a gene: 6. Germline lookup yields CDR1 SQVTM and CDR2 ANQGSEA. The CDR3 is CSATGAPETQYF. The CDR3 DNA reads as TGCAGCGCTACAGGGGCCCCAGAGACCCAGTACTTC.